Listed below are T cell receptor beta chains from one sample, sequenced in a study of Ad26.COV2.S vaccination and SARS-CoV-2 variants. This table comes from immunoSEQ multiplex PCR, and its TCRdb copy is limited to in-frame clones, with some not included. The sample holds some 250,000 clones, approximately 88% seen once. The sequencing used peripheral blood, collected in a trial of Ad26.COV2.S vaccine versus placebo. The receptor source for this set is a person aged 18-65 years who received the Ad26.COV2.S COVID-19 vaccine or a placebo. The CDR3 runs from the conserved cysteine through the conserved F or W. The D gene is left open where the match is weak. Rows give clone size only sometimes, using once, few, many, or a class for an expanded clone.

V: TRBV6-1; D: TRBD1; J: TRBJ1-1; size: .; CDR3: CASSGATGGEGTEAFF; DNA: TGTGCCAGCAGTGGAGCGACAGGGGGCGAAGGCACTGAAGCTTTCTTT
V: TRBV7-3; D: TRBD2; J: TRBJ2-3; size: .; CDR3: CASSFSPLAAGSDTQYF; DNA: TGTGCCAGCAGCTTTTCCCCACTAGCGGCGGGGTCAGATACGCAGTATTTT
V: TRBV6-2/TRBV6-3; D: TRBD1; J: TRBJ1-2; size: .; CDR3: CASSWGQGKGYTF; DNA: TGTGCCAGCAGCTGGGGACAGGGAAAAGGCTACACCTTC
V: TRBV7-2; D: .; J: TRBJ1-2; size: once; CDR3: CASTSRGRDLFFNYGYTF; DNA: TGTGCCAGCACCTCACGGGGCAGGGACCTTTTCTTCAACTATGGCTACACCTTC
V: TRBV11-2; D: .; J: TRBJ2-7; size: .; CDR3: CASSTIPYEQYF; DNA: TGTGCCAGCTCAACTATCCCTTACGAGCAGTACTTC
V: TRBV14; D: TRBD1; J: TRBJ1-6; size: .; CDR3: CASSQDHGTGDSPLHF; DNA: TGTGCCAGCAGCCAAGATCACGGGACAGGGGATTCACCCCTCCACTTT
V: TRBV6-5; D: .; J: TRBJ1-5; size: .; CDR3: CASGQVGNQPQHF; DNA: TGTGCCAGCGGTCAGGTCGGGAATCAGCCCCAGCATTTT
V: TRBV9; D: .; J: TRBJ2-1; size: .; CDR3: CASSTRGPSSYNEQFF; DNA: TGTGCCAGCAGCACCCGGGGACCCAGCTCCTACAATGAGCAGTTCTTC
V: TRBV28; D: .; J: TRBJ2-3; size: few; CDR3: CASSLDQGQDTQYF; DNA: TGTGCCAGCAGTTTAGACCAGGGTCAGGATACGCAGTATTTT
V: TRBV18; D: TRBD1; J: TRBJ2-7; size: .; CDR3: CASSPNLGGQGFGEQYF; DNA: TGTGCCAGCTCACCGAACCTGGGGGGACAGGGGTTCGGGGAGCAGTACTTC
V: TRBV18; D: .; J: TRBJ1-3; size: .; CDR3: CASSLSQSPSGNTIYF; DNA: TGTGCCAGCTCACTATCACAGAGTCCCTCTGGAAACACCATATATTTT
V: TRBV6-5; D: .; J: TRBJ2-7; size: .; CDR3: CASNGEVSYEQYF; DNA: TGTGCCAGCAACGGCGAAGTCTCCTACGAGCAGTACTTC
V: TRBV19; D: .; J: TRBJ2-7; size: once; CDR3: CASSWTATYEQYF; DNA: TGTGCCAGTAGTTGGACGGCTACCTACGAGCAGTACTTC
V: TRBV6-5; D: .; J: TRBJ1-5; size: once; CDR3: CASRRGQNSNQPQHF; DNA: TGTGCCAGCAGGCGGGGACAAAACAGCAATCAGCCCCAGCATTTT
V: TRBV7-9; D: .; J: TRBJ1-1; size: .; CDR3: CASSPSGRNTEAFF; DNA: TGTGCCAGCAGTCCATCAGGGCGGAACACTGAAGCTTTCTTT